This T cell receptor beta chain was captured in a study of T cell responses to AZD1222 COVID-19 vaccine. Study-wide points: The study found vaccine-associated CD4 TCRs spanning spike, dominant at 160-218 and 743-854.

The germline V and J ends were trimmed by 5 bases and 3 bases, with 4 bases remaining between them. Germline V CDR1 and CDR2: SEHNR, FQNEAQ (reference sequence). CDR3 length: 11 residues. Data came from immunoSEQ multiplex PCR; TCRdb stores just in-frame clones and leaves some out. The sample has approximately 150,000 clones; 80% to 95% are singletons. This clone was detected only once. Its antigen is not identified. This may be a read error: a much more frequent sequence differs by one nucleotide. The receptor's source is an adult who received the AZD1222 COVID-19 vaccine. The sequencing used peripheral blood, collected 28 days after the second AZD1222 dose. The V and J genes are TRBV7-9 and TRBJ2-5; D gene unclear. The CDR3 loop reads CASSAKETQYF. CDR3 DNA: TGTGCCAGCAGCGCAAAAGAGACCCAGTACTTC.